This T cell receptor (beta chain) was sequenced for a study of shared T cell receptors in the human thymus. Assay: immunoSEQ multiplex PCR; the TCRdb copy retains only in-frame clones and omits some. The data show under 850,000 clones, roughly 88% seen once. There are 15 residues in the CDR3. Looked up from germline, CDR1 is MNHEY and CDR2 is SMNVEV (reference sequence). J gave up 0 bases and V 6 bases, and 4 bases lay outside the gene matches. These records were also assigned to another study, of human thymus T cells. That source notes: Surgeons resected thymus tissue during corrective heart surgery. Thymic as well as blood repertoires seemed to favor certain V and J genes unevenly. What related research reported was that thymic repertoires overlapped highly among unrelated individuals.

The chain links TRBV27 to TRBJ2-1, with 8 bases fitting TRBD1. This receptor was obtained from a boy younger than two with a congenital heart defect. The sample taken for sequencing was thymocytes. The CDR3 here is CASSRRGRSYNEQFF. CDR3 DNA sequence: TGTGCCAGCAGCCGCAGGGGGCGCTCCTACAATGAGCAGTTCTTC.